What follows describes a single TCR beta chain. The antigen remains unidentified. Unique molecular identifiers featured in each of the TCR beta cDNA libraries. A single record per CDR3 protein comes from TCRdb applying MiXCR to the PCR reads. The sample consists of about 770,000 distinct CDR3 sequences, roughly 46% of them appearing once. V lost 5 bases and J lost 9, with 17 bases in between. The CDR3 sequence is 14 residues long. CDR1 and CDR2 from the germline V gene are MNHNS and SASEGT. This sample is drawn from a study of post-analysis software for immune sequencing data. Background on the study: There were relapsing-remitting, secondary progressive and progressive-relapsing multiple sclerosis among the disease courses included.

Study findings and constraints: Controls showed lower frequencies than patients for a handful of TRBV segments, and TRBV5-6, TRBV5-1 and TRBV20-1 were among these.

The V and J genes are TRBV6-1 and TRBJ2-1; no reliable D call. The receptor was derived from a girl under 18 with multiple sclerosis. Sequenced sample: blood. The CDR3 bases are TGTGCCAGCAGTCCCCGTTACCGCTTGACTGAGCAGTTCTTC. Translating it yields CASSPRYRLTEQFF.